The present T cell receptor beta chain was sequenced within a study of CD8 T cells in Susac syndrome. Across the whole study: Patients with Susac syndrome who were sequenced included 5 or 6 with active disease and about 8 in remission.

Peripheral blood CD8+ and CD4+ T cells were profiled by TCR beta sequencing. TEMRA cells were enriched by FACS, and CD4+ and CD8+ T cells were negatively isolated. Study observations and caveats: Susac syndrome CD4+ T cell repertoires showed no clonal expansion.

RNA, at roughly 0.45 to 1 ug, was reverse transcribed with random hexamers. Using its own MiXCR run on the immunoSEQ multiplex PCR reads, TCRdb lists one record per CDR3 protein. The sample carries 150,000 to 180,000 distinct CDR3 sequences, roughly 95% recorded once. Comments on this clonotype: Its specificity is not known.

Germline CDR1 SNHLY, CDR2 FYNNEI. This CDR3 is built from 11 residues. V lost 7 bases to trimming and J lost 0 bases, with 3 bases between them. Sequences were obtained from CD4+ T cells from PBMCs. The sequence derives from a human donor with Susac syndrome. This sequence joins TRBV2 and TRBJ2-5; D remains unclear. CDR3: CASIYQETQYF. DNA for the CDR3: TGTGCCAGCATCTACCAAGAGACCCAGTACTTC. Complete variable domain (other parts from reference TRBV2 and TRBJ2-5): EPEVTQTPSHQVTQMGQEVILRCVPISNHLYFYWYRQILGQKVEFLVSFYNNEISEKSEIFDDQFSVERPDGSNFTLKIRSTKLEDSAMYFCASIYQETQYFGPGTRLLVL.